This TCR beta chain was obtained from a study of T cells in Graves' hyperthyroidism and ophthalmopathy (dated by TCRdb to the late 2010s). Background for the entire study: Peripheral blood samples were taken at initial diagnosis, before any treatment was given. Thyroid tissue and blood T-cell repertoires from six Graves' hyperthyroidism patients were also compared in the study. Prospective prediction of ophthalmopathy was tested in an independent validation cohort of 18 to 20 hyperthyroidism patients and 15 to 17 patients who later progressed to ophthalmopathy. For training and testing, the 100 or so patients in the discovery cohort were randomly divided in a 7:3 ratio. Following sampling, methimazole starting at 30 mg daily was given to hyperthyroidism patients, and high-dose intravenous methylprednisolone was given to ophthalmopathy patients. The paper describes TCR Vbeta CDR3 sequencing of 130 to 150 peripheral blood samples, made up of 40 to 45 ophthalmopathy patients, around 73 hyperthyroidism patients and about 17 progressor patients. TCR V-J signatures able to tell the groups apart were searched for in a discovery cohort of some 97 patients, of whom over 40 had Graves' ophthalmopathy and 57 had stable Graves' hyperthyroidism.

This clonotype occurred many times. The antigen it recognizes is unknown. Within one base of it there is no much larger clone, and no base qualities were kept. The hyperthyroidism patients were between 18 and 65 years old and newly diagnosed, with a disease duration of less than 2 months. The study excluded patients with uncontrolled infections, other autoimmune diseases, pregnancy or lactation. Diagnoses were established on the basis of clinical symptoms, serum thyroxine and TRAb, thyroid ultrasound, and orbital computed tomography. Blood from progressor patients was collected at the time of first diagnosis with hyperthyroidism, before any ophthalmopathy symptoms had appeared. PBMCs were isolated from 10 ml of fresh peripheral blood by Ficoll-Paque density gradient centrifugation. Patients classed as progressors first received a Graves' hyperthyroidism diagnosis and then went on to develop ophthalmopathy during follow-up. Total RNA was extracted using Trizol reagent, and RNA quality was assessed on an Agilent 2100 Bioanalyzer.

Amplification of TCR beta CDR3 regions was carried out from RNA transcripts. For the first round of RT-PCR on the TCR CDR3, the HTBI primer set was used together with the Qiagen OneStep RT-PCR kit. Libraries were constructed in a second round of multiplex PCR, after which size selection and purification were carried out. Sequencing of the libraries was done on an Illumina HiSeq2000 using paired-end 100 bp reads. The study's own analysis went as follows. SOAPnuke was used to process the raw data, throwing out any read that contained adapters or uncalled bases, had a mean Phred below 15, or lacked an exact constant-primer or identifier match. COPE v1.2.5 was used to merge the high-quality paired reads, and each unique nucleotide sequence was defined as a clonotype. MiTCR v1.1 was used to align clonotypes to the IMGT TRBV, TRBD and TRBJ reference segments. The analysis included only V-J combinations with a frequency above 0.0001, which together covered roughly 99% of the repertoires. A TCS score was defined as the ratio of F50 (clonal expansion) to E x V (chaos), with BLOSUM62-based TCRdist applied between CDR3 peptides within each V-J. Welch's t-statistics and random forest reduced around 550 V-J features to 10 to 15, which were used in a naive Bayes classifier (R e1071). TCRdb's own reprocessing of the public reads used fastp at Q25 and MiXCR and kept productive beta chains. Each CDR3 protein appears once, grouped with its most common genes and DNA. These V and J calls derive from TCRdb rather than the authors' analysis. The sample yields about 290,000 distinct CDR3 sequences; roughly 14% were counted once. Together, the top ten hold roughly 8.5% of the sample.

The cysteine opens and the phenylalanine closes a CDR3 of 13 amino acids. The sequence is cut down to CDR3 DNA, 39 bases in frame from base 1. Cut back by 5 bases and 4 bases, the V and J ends lie 12 bases apart. Reading the germline V gene (reference sequence) gives CDR1 MNHEY and CDR2 SMNVEV. What the authors observed across the whole study: In cross-validation, a model built on a 13 V-J signature told ophthalmopathy apart from stable hyperthyroidism with approximately 90% sensitivity and about 81% specificity, and in testing the same model reached 80%/75%. Blood samples also contained most of the expanded thyroid clonotypes (frequency above 0.001), which suggests that blood repertoires may reflect thyroid immune responses. In validation, progression to ophthalmopathy was predicted by the model with 65% to 71% sensitivity and roughly 72% specificity, a median of about 6.8 months before onset. Sample size was not statistically predetermined, and blinding of investigators to group allocation was not performed.

The source of this sequence is a woman aged 25 to 39 with Graves' hyperthyroidism that later progressed to Graves' ophthalmopathy. The rearrangement combines TRBV27 with TRBJ2-7; matching of 5 bases hints at TRBD1 as the D gene. Sequencing was performed on blood. Here is the DNA: TGTGCCAGCAGTCGCTATCAGGGATACGAGCAGTACTTC. Translated, this is CASSRYQGYEQYF.